This T cell receptor beta chain was recorded in a study of OX40 agonist ivuxolimab in advanced cancers. This CDR3 contains 15 residues. Germline V gene sequence: CDR1 SNHLY, CDR2 FYNNEI. V lost 8 bases and J lost 0, with 11 bases in between. Measured with immunoSEQ multiplex PCR; TCRdb has only the in-frame clones, and not every one. This table holds about 89,000 clones, more than 70% found once. Sequencing used CD4+ or CD8+ T cells sorted from blood, obtained in a trial of the OX40 agonist ivuxolimab. V and J are TRBV2 and TRBJ1-6; D unresolved. The clonotype was recovered from an adult with an advanced solid tumor such as melanoma, head and neck, liver or kidney cancer. CDR3 sequence (DNA): TGTGCCAGCCGGACCGACCCCTCCTATAATTCACCCCTCCACTTT. This encodes CASRTDPSYNSPLHF.